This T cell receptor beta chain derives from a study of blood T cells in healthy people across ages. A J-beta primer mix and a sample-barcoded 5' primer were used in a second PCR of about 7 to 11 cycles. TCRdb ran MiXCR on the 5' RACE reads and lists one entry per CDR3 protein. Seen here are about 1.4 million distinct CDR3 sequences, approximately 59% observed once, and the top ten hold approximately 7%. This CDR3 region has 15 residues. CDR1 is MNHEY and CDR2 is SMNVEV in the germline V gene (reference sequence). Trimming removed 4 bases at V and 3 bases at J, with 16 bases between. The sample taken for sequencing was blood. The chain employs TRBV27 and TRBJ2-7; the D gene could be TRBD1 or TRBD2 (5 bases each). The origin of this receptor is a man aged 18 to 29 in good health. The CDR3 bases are TGTGCCAGCAGTTCGTACACTAGGGGTTACTACGAGCAGTACTTC. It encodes CASSSYTRGYYEQYF.